This T cell receptor (beta chain) was recovered during a study of blood T cell repertoires in COVID-19. In the study overall: The United States, Italy and Spain provided the acute and convalescent COVID-19 samples. The cDNA or gDNA used as material had been derived from T cells, B-cell-depleted T cells, or PBMCs.

This CDR3 has 17 residues. The germline CDR1 and CDR2 sequences are SGHAT and FQNNGV. Trimming took 5 bases from V and 1 from J, leaving 20 bases between them. Per the original methods: How many nucleated cells were present was estimated from reference gene primer amplification. TCRdb's copy holds only in-frame clones and misses some; the assay was immunoSEQ multiplex PCR. The DNA gave D and trimming, while V, J and clone size come from that table. The table records 150,000 or so clones, around 89% of them present only once. It was during active infection that Seattle patients were enrolled and then longitudinally followed.

The sequence derives from a man younger than 35 with COVID-19, enrolled during active disease. The sample taken for sequencing was peripheral blood. The chain joins TRBV11-2 to TRBJ1-1; the D gene is possibly TRBD1 (6 bases). The CDR3 reads CASSGRQVRSRNTEAFF. As DNA, the CDR3 is TGTGCCAGCAGCGGGAGACAGGTCCGGTCTAGGAACACTGAAGCTTTCTTT.